This T cell receptor beta chain stems from a study of blood T cell repertoires in COVID-19. There are a few counts of this clone. Sequencing used immunoSEQ multiplex PCR; TCRdb keeps in-frame clones, though not all of them. The sample shows 55,000 to 90,000 clones, roughly 85% of them seen only once. Germline V gene data show CDR1 as MRHNA and CDR2 as SNTAGT. Trimming at V came to 3 bases and at J to 4 bases, leaving 10 bases not matched to a gene. The CDR3 spans 17 residues. The rearrangement joins TRBV6-4 to TRBJ2-2; TRBD2 agrees at 8 bases. Sequenced input: peripheral blood. The origin of this receptor is a woman over 75 with active or convalescent COVID-19. The CDR3 sequence: CASSDDDSGGPTGELFF. The CDR3 region has the DNA TGTGCCAGCAGTGATGATGATTCGGGGGGGCCCACCGGGGAGCTGTTTTTT.